The rows below give T cell receptor beta chains drawn from one sample of a study of blood T cell repertoires in COVID-19. Repertoires were generated with immunoSEQ multiplex PCR, while TCRdb's copy carries only in-frame clones and drops some. The repertoire includes roughly 59,000 clones, roughly 80% of them detected once, and over 10% sits in the top ten. The material sequenced was peripheral blood. The source of these receptors is a man aged 80 or over with acute or convalescent COVID-19. Each CDR3 is given with its conserved first and last residue. The order of the fields is D gene, clone size, J gene, V gene, CDR3 DNA, CDR3 protein. The D gene is left open where the match is weak. Clone size, where shown, is once, few, many, or a class for clones that have expanded.

- | few | TRBJ1-3 | TRBV30 | TGTGCCTGGACCCCGGCGGGAGGAAACACCATATATTTT | CAWTPAGGNTIYF
- | - | TRBJ2-5 | TRBV7-9 | TGTGCCAGCAGCTTGGGAGGGGGGCCCCCAGAGACCCAGTACTTC | CASSLGGGPPETQYF
- | - | TRBJ1-6 | TRBV6-6 | TGTGCCAGCAGTCACCACAGGGAAAGATATGGTTCACCCCTCCACTTT | CASSHHRERYGSPLHF
TRBD1 | - | TRBJ1-1 | TRBV6-6 | TGTGCCAGCAGTGCCAGACAGGGCTGGGGGACTGAAGCTTTCTTT | CASSARQGWGTEAFF
- | few | TRBJ1-1 | TRBV5-1 | TGCGCCAGCAGCTTGACTCGAGGGCCCCCCGAAGCTTTCTTT | CASSLTRGPPEAFF
- | - | TRBJ2-7 | TRBV3-1/TRBV3-2 | TGTGCCAGCAGCCAGAATAGCGGAGGCCGGGGGCAGTACTTC | CASSQNSGGRGQYF
- | - | TRBJ2-5 | TRBV5-1 | TGCGCCAGCAGCTTGGACTGGGAGACCCAGTACTTC | CASSLDWETQYF
TRBD2 | - | TRBJ2-1 | TRBV5-1 | TGCGCCAGCAGCTTACGAGCGGGAGATGAGCAGTTCTTC | CASSLRAGDEQFF
TRBD1 | - | TRBJ2-7 | TRBV6-6 | TGTGCCAGCAGGTCTCAGGGGGACACCCTCTACGAGCAGTACTTC | CASRSQGDTLYEQYF
TRBD1 | - | TRBJ1-3 | TRBV5-1 | TGCGCCAGCAGCCCGGACAGGGCAGGAAACACCATATATTTT | CASSPDRAGNTIYF
- | - | TRBJ2-7 | TRBV5-1 | TGCGCCAGCACCCACGGACAACCGGTGGACGAGCAGTACTTC | CASTHGQPVDEQYF
- | - | TRBJ2-5 | TRBV5-8 | TGTGCCAGCAGCTTTGACAGCCAAGAGACCCAGTACTTC | CASSFDSQETQYF
TRBD2 | - | TRBJ2-1 | TRBV7-3 | TGTGCCTCGGGGCTCCTAGCGGGCAATGAGCAGTTCTTC | CASGLLAGNEQFF
- | few | TRBJ1-1 | TRBV18 | TGTGCCAGCTCACCACAGGCAGACTTGAACACTGAAGCTTTCTTT | CASSPQADLNTEAFF
- | - | TRBJ2-3 | TRBV5-1 | TGCGCCAGCAGCTTGGCAGGGGGAGGAGGTAAAGATACGCAGTATTTT | CASSLAGGGGKDTQYF
TRBD1 | - | TRBJ1-1 | TRBV12-3/TRBV12-4 | TGTGCCAGCGGCTTAGACAGGGAGGGAGCTTTCTTT | CASGLDREGAFF
TRBD2 | - | TRBJ2-3 | TRBV10-3 | TGTGCCACCAAGCGGGGGGGAGGAACAGATACGCAGTATTTT | CATKRGGGTDTQYF
TRBD1 | - | TRBJ2-2 | TRBV11-3 | TGTGCCAGCAGCTCCGGACAGGGGGCGAACACCGGGGAGCTGTTTTTT | CASSSGQGANTGELFF
- | - | TRBJ2-5 | TRBV5-6 | TGTGCCAGCAGCTTAAGAGGAGCACAAGAGACCCAGTACTTC | CASSLRGAQETQYF
TRBD1 | - | TRBJ1-1 | TRBV5-1 | TGCGCCAGCAGGGAAGGGACAGGGAACACTGAAGCTTTCTTT | CASREGTGNTEAFF
TRBD2 | - | TRBJ2-3 | TRBV25-1 | TGTGCCAGCAGGCAAGGACTAGCGGGGGCAGATACGCAGTATTTT | CASRQGLAGADTQYF
TRBD1 | - | TRBJ1-2 | TRBV10-3 | TGTGCCATCAGTGCAGGCAGGGGGCAGGACGGCTACACCTTC | CAISAGRGQDGYTF
- | - | TRBJ2-2 | TRBV12-3/TRBV12-4 | TGTGCCAGCAGTCCGACTAGTTTCGGGGAGCTGTTTTTT | CASSPTSFGELFF
TRBD1 | few | TRBJ2-1 | TRBV6-6 | TGTGCCAGCAGTTACGGGACAGGGGCGCTTTTCTTC | CASSYGTGALFF
TRBD1 | - | TRBJ2-2 | TRBV27 | TGTGCCAGCAGTTCAGCCGGGACAGGCGGCGGGGAGCTGTTTTTT | CASSSAGTGGGELFF
- | - | TRBJ1-6 | TRBV19 | TGTGCCAGTAGACAGGGTCAGGTGGGAAATTCACCCCTCCACTTT | CASRQGQVGNSPLHF
TRBD1 | - | TRBJ2-1 | TRBV11-2 | TGTGCCAGCAGCACAGGGGGACAACCGGGCAATGAGCAGTTCTTC | CASSTGGQPGNEQFF
- | once | TRBJ1-4 | TRBV29-1 | TGCAGCGTTGAATTGCGGGGGCTGCGTGAAAAACTGTTTTTT | CSVELRGLREKLFF
- | once | TRBJ1-1 | TRBV3-1/TRBV3-2 | TGTGCCAGCAGCCAGGACAAGGAGATAGCTGAAGCTTTCTTT | CASSQDKEIAEAFF
TRBD1 | - | TRBJ2-7 | TRBV5-4 | TGTGCCAGCAGCCCCGACAGGGCACTCTCCTACGAGCAGTACTTC | CASSPDRALSYEQYF
TRBD2 | - | TRBJ2-1 | TRBV7-9 | TGTGCCAGCAGCTCGAGCGGGGGGCCTCACAATGAGCAGTTCTTC | CASSSSGGPHNEQFF
- | many | TRBJ1-3 | TRBV5-6 | TGTGCCAGCAGCTTGGTAGGGGAACACTCTGGAAACACCATATATTTT | CASSLVGEHSGNTIYF
TRBD2 | - | TRBJ2-5 | TRBV18 | TGTACCAGCTCACCACCGGTATCCCCGGGGGGCCAAGAGACCCAGTACTTC | CTSSPPVSPGGQETQYF
- | - | TRBJ2-5 | TRBV27 | TGTGCCAGCAGTCGTTGGGGTAGCGTGGGGGAGACCCAGTACTTC | CASSRWGSVGETQYF
- | - | TRBJ1-4 | TRBV5-1 | TGCGCCAGCAGCTTTAGCTCCCCGCCTGATGAAAAACTGTTTTTT | CASSFSSPPDEKLFF
TRBD2 | - | TRBJ2-1 | TRBV5-1 | TGCGCCAGCAGCTTGATTAGCGGGCTTCACAATGAGCAGTTCTTC | CASSLISGLHNEQFF
- | once | TRBJ1-2 | TRBV12-3/TRBV12-4 | TGTGCCAGCAGTTTGCGGCTTAACTATGGCTACACCTTC | CASSLRLNYGYTF
- | - | TRBJ2-5 | TRBV2 | TGTGCCAGCAGTGTGGGTCTAGCAGACCAAGAGACCCAGTACTTC | CASSVGLADQETQYF
- | - | TRBJ2-5 | TRBV11-3 | TGTGCCAGCAGCTCCCGGGACACAGCGGCAGAGACCCAGTACTTC | CASSSRDTAAETQYF
TRBD1 | - | TRBJ2-7 | TRBV5-6 | TGTGCCAGCAGCTTAATCCGGACAGGGTCAAACGAGCAGTACTTC | CASSLIRTGSNEQYF
- | - | TRBJ1-3 | TRBV12-3/TRBV12-4 | TGTGCCAGCAGTTTACGTGGAAACACCATATATTTT | CASSLRGNTIYF
- | - | TRBJ1-1 | TRBV5-4 | TGTGCCAGCAGCGCAGCGATGAACACTGAAGCTTTCTTT | CASSAAMNTEAFF
- | - | TRBJ2-1 | TRBV11-2 | TGTGCCAGCAACTTAGGTTACGGCTACAATGAGCAGTTCTTC | CASNLGYGYNEQFF
- | - | TRBJ1-1 | TRBV5-4 | TGTGCCAGCAGTTGGGGGACATCTCGGAACACTGAAGCTTTCTTT | CASSWGTSRNTEAFF
- | once | TRBJ1-1 | TRBV12-5 | TGTGCTAGTGGTTTGGGGTGGTCGGACACTGAAGCTTTCTTT | CASGLGWSDTEAFF
- | - | TRBJ1-2 | TRBV14 | TGTGCCAGCAGCCCGGACATGCTTTATGGCTACACCTTC | CASSPDMLYGYTF
- | - | TRBJ1-3 | TRBV7-8 | TGTGCCAGCAGCCCGACAGACTCTGGAAACACCATATATTTT | CASSPTDSGNTIYF
TRBD2 | - | TRBJ2-1 | TRBV6-5 | TGTGCCAGCACTAGGACTAGCGGGACTTCCAATGAGCAGTTCTTC | CASTRTSGTSNEQFF
TRBD2 | - | TRBJ2-7 | TRBV11-2 | TGTGCCAGCAGCTTATTCGCGGGAGGGGTTTACGAGCAGTACTTC | CASSLFAGGVYEQYF
- | - | TRBJ1-2 | TRBV6-5 | TGTGCCAGTACACAGGCGGGATATGGCTACACCTTC | CASTQAGYGYTF
TRBD1 | - | TRBJ1-1 | TRBV11-2 | TGTGCCAGCAGCCGGGACAGGAACACTGAAGCTTTCTTT | CASSRDRNTEAFF
- | - | TRBJ1-5 | TRBV2 | TGTGCCAGCAGTGATAGCCATCAGCCCCAGCATTTT | CASSDSHQPQHF
- | - | TRBJ2-2 | TRBV5-4 | TGTGCCAGCAGCCCCCAGGGCCAGGGGGAGCTGTTTTTT | CASSPQGQGELFF